The next 7 T cell receptor beta chains were all read from a single sample in a study. TCRdb ran MiXCR on the 5' RACE reads and lists one entry per CDR3 protein. Among 8,500 to 14,000 distinct CDR3 sequences listed, about half were seen once. The sequenced sample was tumor-infiltrating naive CD4+ T cells sorted from the breast tumor. Subset in this sample: naive CD4+ T cells, CD4+CD45RA+CD25-. The receptors originated from a female donor with breast cancer.

V usage is TRBV6-2 or TRBV6-3 and J usage is TRBJ2-7; D ambiguous. CDR1 and CDR2 (germline): MNHEY, SVGEGT. There are 11 residues in the CDR3. Trimming removed 5 bases from V and 3 bases from J, with 5 bases in between. The CDR3 reads CASSHDYEQYV. CDR3 sequence (DNA): TGTGCCAGCAGTCACGACTACGAGCAGTACGTC.

Here the CDR3 DNA reads TGTGCCAGCAGCCTGACAGGGTATACGGGAAACACCATATATTTT. Translated: CASSLTGYTGNTIYF. J is TRBJ1-3 and V is TRBV7-2; 7 nucleotides match TRBD1. Germline CDR1 SGHTA, CDR2 FQGNSA. The CDR3 has 15 amino acids. V dropped 5 bases and J dropped 4; count of bases not matched to a gene: 8.

The chain carries TRBV7-2 and TRBJ2-6; TRBD1 is a possible D gene (6 bases). The CDR3 has 16 residues. CDR1 and CDR2 from the germline V gene are SGHTA and FQGNSA. V was pared by 2 bases and J by 0 bases, with 8 bases between. The chain's CDR3 is CASSLRGGSGANVLTF. The DNA of the CDR3 is TGTGCCAGCAGCTTACGAGGGGGCTCTGGGGCCAACGTCCTGACTTTC.

This clonotype was picked up a small number of times. The J gene is TRBJ2-6, the V gene TRBV20-1; 8 positions agree with TRBD2. CDR1 is DFQATT and CDR2 is SNEGSKA in the germline V gene (reference sequence). The junction had 1 base not matched to a gene; V was cut back by 2 bases and J by 1 base. The CDR3 runs 15 residues. The CDR3 DNA is TGCAGTGCTAGAAGCGGGAGTTCTGGGGCCAACGTCCTGACTTTC. Translation: CSARSGSSGANVLTF.

The chain uses TRBV6-6 and TRBJ1-1; 8 bases map to TRBD1. CDR3 length equals 15 residues. Germline assignment: CDR1 MNHNY and CDR2 SVGAGI (reference sequence). Losses at the gene ends were 5 bases for V and 0 bases for J; bases not matched to a gene: 5. The CDR3 sequence: CASSPVGQVNTEAFF. The DNA of the CDR3 is TGTGCCAGCAGTCCTGTGGGACAGGTGAACACTGAAGCTTTCTTT.

This chain links TRBV7-2 with TRBJ2-7, with D perhaps TRBD2 (6 bases). V was clipped by 7 bases and J by 0 bases, with 16 bases between them. Germline V gives CDR1 SGHTA, CDR2 FQGNSA. This CDR3 is 15 amino acids long. CDR3 sequence reads: CASNYMGGSSYEQYF. The CDR3 DNA reads TGTGCCAGCAACTATATGGGGGGAAGCTCCTACGAGCAGTACTTC.

Only a few counts were recorded for this clonotype. A junction boundary mismatches the germline segment, possibly from a read error. V is TRBV20-1 and J is TRBJ1-1; no clear D. This CDR3 contains 9 residues. The V gene's germline CDR1 is DFQATT and CDR2 SNEGSKA (reference sequence). The CDR3 sequence is CSASKWGTF. CDR3 DNA: TGCAGTGCTAGTAAGTGGGGAACCTTT.